This TCR beta chain was retrieved from a study of blood T cell repertoires in COVID-19. Libraries were prepared by immunoSEQ multiplex PCR; TCRdb keeps only in-frame clonotypes and omits some of them. The table lists fewer than 400,000 clones, around 87% of them singletons. Germline values: CDR1 SGHRS, CDR2 YFSETQ. The CDR3 spans 16 residues. The V and J ends lost 0 bases and 6 bases, in that order; junction bases with no gene match: 7. This receptor was identified in a human donor in a cohort sampled during active COVID-19. This chain links TRBV5-1 with TRBJ2-1; 9 bases map to TRBD1. The sequencing input was peripheral blood. CDR3 in DNA: TGCGCCAGCAGCTTGGGGGGGACAGGGTTCTCCAATGAGCAGTTCTTC. It translates to CASSLGGTGFSNEQFF.